What follows are 13 T cell receptor beta chains derived from one specimen sequenced in a study of type 1 regulatory T cells. These receptors lack a known antigen. TCRdb reprocessed the reads via MiXCR and lists one record per CDR3 protein. This table holds some 20,000 distinct CDR3 sequences, approximately 51% found once. The sequencing sample was made of cultured T cells, either the whole culture or a sorted T cell fraction (not recorded which). All receptors derive from a human donor in good health.

Within the sample, this clonotype is medium-sized. The gene calls are TRBV6-5 and TRBJ2-3; D remains unclear. CDR1 and CDR2 from the germline V gene are MNHEY and SVGAGI. Deletions cut 0 bases from V and 5 bases from J, with 9 bases between. The CDR3 length is 14 residues. CDR3 bases: TGTGCCAGCAGTTACTCACGGGTTGGAGATACGCAGTATTTT. Protein sequence: CASSYSRVGDTQYF.

V usage is TRBV5-1 and J usage is TRBJ1-2; 11 nucleotides align to TRBD1. The trim removed 4 bases at V and 8 bases at J, leaving 16 bases unmatched. The CDR3 has 17 amino acids. Germline V CDR1 and CDR2: SGHRS, YFSETQ. The CDR3 here is CASSQTSGTGGHGGYTF. In DNA form, the CDR3 reads TGCGCCAGCAGCCAAACCTCCGGGACAGGGGGTCACGGCGGCTACACCTTC.

This clonotype was seen more than once but under ten times. The chain couples TRBV7-9 to TRBJ1-4; no firm D call. Between the trimmed V and J ends, which lost 2 bases and 1 base, there was a span of 8 bases. From germline, CDR1 is SEHNR and CDR2 FQNEAQ (reference sequence). The CDR3 loop spans 15 amino acids. The CDR3, as DNA: TGTGCCAGCAGCTTAACGACACAAACTAATGAAAAACTGTTTTTT. Translated, it gives CASSLTTQTNEKLFF.

This clonotype appeared a few times. The rearrangement joins TRBV20-1 to TRBJ1-2; D is uncertain. The CDR3 runs 13 residues. The germline gives CDR1 DFQATT, CDR2 SNEGSKA (reference sequence). Between the trimmed V and J ends, which lost 0 bases and 8 bases, there was a span of 13 bases. The CDR3 coding sequence is TGCAGTGCTAGAGATACCAGGTCCGTCGGCTACACCTTC. The encoded protein is CSARDTRSVGYTF.

The chain links TRBV6-1 to TRBJ2-5, with 13 positions matching TRBD2. This CDR3 region has 17 residues. V gave up 5 bases and J gave up 4 bases; unmatched junction bases: 10. CDR1 and CDR2 from the germline V gene are MNHNS and SASEGT. CDR3 amino acids: CASSRLAGGLSGETQYF. The CDR3 DNA reads as TGTGCCAGCAGTCGACTAGCGGGGGGCCTATCGGGAGAGACCCAGTACTTC.

This rearrangement joins TRBV11-2 to TRBJ1-1; a weak D match, TRBD1 (6 bases). CDR3 length: 12 amino acids. In germline, CDR1 is SGHAT, CDR2 FQNNGV. Trimming left V 4 bases short and J 5 bases short, with 8 bases between. The CDR3 bases are TGTGCCAGCAGCTACACAGGGACTGAAGCTTTCTTT. This codes for CASSYTGTEAFF.

The V gene is TRBV2, the J gene TRBJ1-5; D unclear. CDR1 is SNHLY and CDR2 is FYNNEI in the germline V gene. The germline V and J ends were trimmed by 3 bases and 1 base, with 10 bases remaining between them. CDR3 size: 15 residues. The CDR3 sequence: CASSDQGISNQPQHF. Here the CDR3 DNA reads TGTGCCAGCAGTGATCAAGGAATAAGCAATCAGCCCCAGCATTTT.

This chain joins TRBV7-9 and TRBJ1-1; D remains ambiguous. CDR1 and CDR2 (germline): SEHNR, FQNEAQ (reference sequence). V lost 4 bases and J lost 1, with 13 bases in between. The CDR3 contains 15 residues. CDR3 nucleotide sequence: TGTGCCAGCAGCTCCCGAGAATGGAAGAACACTGAAGCTTTCTTT. Translation gives CASSSREWKNTEAFF.

The chain combines TRBV27 with TRBJ2-1; D possibly corresponds to TRBD2 (7 bases). V lost 6 bases and J lost 4, with 16 bases in between. Looked up from germline, CDR1 is MNHEY and CDR2 is SMNVEV (reference sequence). The CDR3 is 15 amino acids. The CDR3 DNA is TGTGCCAGCAGATCTGGGGGGGGCACGTACAATGAGCAGTTCTTC. The encoded protein is CASRSGGGTYNEQFF.

The rearrangement joins TRBV5-4 to TRBJ2-3; TRBD1 aligns across 8 bases. The CDR3 has 16 amino acids. CDR1 is SGHNT, CDR2 YYREEE, per germline (reference sequence). V shed 4 bases and J 2 bases; nucleotides not matched to a gene: 9. CDR3 residues: CASSLVRDRNTDTQYF. CDR3 coding DNA: TGTGCCAGCAGCCTAGTACGGGACAGGAACACAGATACGCAGTATTTT.

For the CDR3, the DNA is TGTGCCAGCAGCCATCAGGGGACAGAGAGTGGCTACACCTTC. Protein: CASSHQGTESGYTF. The chain has TRBV5-4 and TRBJ1-2, with 7 bases aligning to TRBD1. The CDR3 is 14 residues long. Germline values: CDR1 SGHNT, CDR2 YYREEE (reference sequence). The V and J ends lost 4 bases and 7 bases, in that order; junction bases with no gene match: 10. Combining the CDR3 with reference TRBV5-4 and TRBJ1-2 gives the whole variable domain ETGVTQSPTHLIKTRGQQVTLRCSSQSGHNTVSWYQQALGQGPQFIFQYYREEENGRGNFPPRFSGLQFPNYSSELNVNALELDDSALYLCASSHQGTESGYTFGSGTRLTVV.

This clonotype was seen a few times. The chain employs TRBV3-1 and TRBJ2-1; possibly TRBD1 or TRBD2 for D (5 bases each). V was trimmed by 0 bases and J by 5 bases, leaving 14 bases between them. Germline CDR1 reads LGHDT; CDR2 reads YNNKEL (reference sequence). This CDR3 region has 16 residues. The CDR3: CASSQEGVGTHNEQFF. The CDR3 region has the DNA TGTGCCAGCAGCCAAGAGGGTGTGGGGACCCACAATGAGCAGTTCTTC.

In its sample, this clonotype was seen many times. The rearrangement joins TRBV6-1 to TRBJ1-2, with TRBD1 matching over 9 bases. Germline V gives CDR1 MNHNS, CDR2 SASEGT. The CDR3 is 15 residues long. J lost 4 bases, V lost 5 bases, and 8 bases had no gene match. The CDR3 is CASSKERTGVYGYTF. The DNA of the CDR3 is TGTGCCAGCAGTAAAGAAAGGACAGGGGTCTATGGCTACACCTTC.